These 29 T cell receptor beta chains were sequenced from one sample in a study of cytomegalovirus exposure and HLA in healthy donors. Use of 60 Vbeta and 13 Jbeta primers characterized the PCR. Assay used: immunoSEQ multiplex PCR; TCRdb lists only in-frame clones, some missing. The sample consists of about 170,000 clones, around 84% of them appearing once. The sequenced sample consisted of PBMCs. These receptors were taken from a boy aged 2 to 10 in good health and CMV-seronegative.

The DNA for the CDR3 is TGTGCCATCAGTGGGAGGTGGACGTATTCCTACGAGCAGTACTTC. This encodes CAISGRWTYSYEQYF. The V gene is TRBV10-3, the J gene TRBJ2-5; a possible D gene is TRBD2 (5 bases). Near its end, the DNA agrees better with TRBJ2-7, so the J call may be wrong. The CDR3 consists of 15 residues. Looked up from germline, CDR1 is ENHRY and CDR2 is SYGVKD.

This chain joins TRBV5-6 and TRBJ1-3; TRBD1 matches 7 bases. Germline V lookup: CDR1 SGHDT, CDR2 YYEEEE. The J segment lost 1 base and the V segment lost 3 bases, leaving 7 bases of the junction unmatched. This CDR3 comprises 16 residues. The chain's CDR3 is CASSWGTVTSGNTIYF. The CDR3 nucleotides read TGTGCCAGCAGCTGGGGGACAGTAACTTCTGGAAACACCATATATTTT.

The V and J genes are TRBV11-3 and TRBJ1-1, with TRBD1 as a possible D gene (5 bases). The CDR3 spans 13 residues. V was trimmed by 5 bases and J by 3 bases, leaving 10 bases between them. From germline, CDR1 is SGHNT and CDR2 YENEEA. CDR3 protein: CASSPGWDTEAFF. CDR3 nucleotides: TGTGCCAGCAGCCCAGGGTGGGACACTGAAGCTTTCTTT.

The chain recombines TRBV7-9 with TRBJ2-7; 9 bases are shared with TRBD1. The trim removed 4 bases at V and 1 base at J, leaving 8 bases unmatched. The CDR3 has 16 residues. Looked up from germline, CDR1 is SEHNR and CDR2 is FQNEAQ (reference sequence). The CDR3 loop is CASSSGQGLESYEQYV. The CDR3 bases are TGTGCCAGCAGCTCCGGACAGGGGCTGGAGTCCTACGAGCAGTACGTC.

The chain combines TRBV10-3 with TRBJ1-5; 9 nucleotides agree with TRBD1. The junction had 9 bases not matched to a gene; V was cut back by 5 bases and J by 7 bases. The CDR3 loop spans 15 amino acids. Germline V gene sequence: CDR1 ENHRY, CDR2 SYGVKD. CDR3 protein: CAISTGTGNRQPQHF. The CDR3 DNA follows: TGTGCCATCAGTACCGGGACAGGGAATCGGCAGCCCCAGCATTTT.

This chain joins TRBV5-1 and TRBJ1-1; 9 bases match TRBD1. Per germline, CDR1 SGHRS and CDR2 YFSETQ. After removal of 6 bases from V and 0 bases from J, the junction contained 3 bases not matched to a gene. CDR3 length: 14 residues. The CDR3 loop is CASTWDRVNTEAFF. The CDR3 DNA follows: TGCGCCAGCACCTGGGACAGGGTGAACACTGAAGCTTTCTTT.

The rearrangement joins TRBV5-6 to TRBJ2-1; 9 nucleotides line up with TRBD2. This CDR3 comprises 16 residues. V shed 0 bases, J shed 4 bases, and the junction held 5 bases outside the gene matches. The germline V gene has CDR1 SGHDT and CDR2 YYEEEE. In nucleotides, the CDR3 is TGTGCCAGCAGCTTGGATAGGACTAGCGCTTACAATGAGCAGTTCTTC. Its translation: CASSLDRTSAYNEQFF.

CDR3 DNA: TGTGCCAGCAGCCTGGCGCCGGGAGGAGAAAAACTGTTTTTT. Amino acids: CASSLAPGGEKLFF. V gene TRBV7-9 combines with J gene TRBJ1-4; no clear D. Trimming took 5 bases from V and 8 from J, leaving 15 bases between them. The CDR3 sequence is 14 residues long. Germline CDR1 is SEHNR and CDR2 is FQNEAQ (reference sequence).

The V gene is TRBV2, the J gene TRBJ1-5; 7 bases match TRBD1. The CDR3 sequence is 14 residues long. Germline trimming cut 2 bases from V and 7 bases from J; bases unmatched to any gene: 5. Per germline, CDR1 SNHLY and CDR2 FYNNEI. CDR3 in DNA: TGTGCCAGCAGTGAATCAGGGGGGCAACAGCCCCAGCATTTT. This codes for CASSESGGQQPQHF.

The rearrangement joins TRBV5-1 to TRBJ2-2; a possible D gene is TRBD2 (7 bases). Germline V gives CDR1 SGHRS, CDR2 YFSETQ. Between the trimmed V and J ends, which lost 0 bases and 0 bases, there was a span of 15 bases. CDR3 size: 18 residues. The CDR3 DNA is TGCGCCAGCAGCTTGGCCGGTAGGGGGGGATCGAACACCGGGGAGCTGTTTTTT. Protein product: CASSLAGRGGSNTGELFF. Full variable domain (rest looked up from reference TRBV5-1 and TRBJ2-2): KAGVTQTPRYLIKTRGQQVTLSCSPISGHRSVSWYQQTPGQGLQFLFEYFSETQRNKGNFPGRFSGRQFSNSRSEMNVSTLELGDSALYLCASSLAGRGGSNTGELFFGEGSRLTVL.

This chain joins TRBV5-6 and TRBJ2-2; no clear D. CDR3 length equals 15 residues. V lost 0 bases and J lost 7, with 13 bases in between. The germline V gene encodes CDR1 SGHDT and CDR2 YYEEEE. Here the CDR3 DNA reads TGTGCCAGCAGCTTGGCGATCATAACGGTCGGGGAGCTGTTTTTT. Translated: CASSLAIITVGELFF.

The chain uses TRBV9 and TRBJ2-7; TRBD2 matches 15 bases. CDR3 length: 17 residues. Germline V gives CDR1 SGDLS, CDR2 YYNGEE. The trim removed 9 bases at V and 0 bases at J, leaving 10 bases unmatched. The CDR3, as DNA: TGTGCCATCCGTCCGGGACTAGCGGGAGGTAACTCCTACGAGCAGTACTTC. This gives the protein CAIRPGLAGGNSYEQYF.

The chain combines TRBV6-6 with TRBJ1-2, with TRBD1 identical over 8 bases. After removal of 6 bases from V and 3 bases from J, the junction contained 9 bases not matched to a gene. Germline V gene data show CDR1 as MNHNY and CDR2 as SVGAGI (reference sequence). The CDR3 spans 15 residues. Here the CDR3 reads CASSSPDRADYGYTF. The CDR3, as DNA: TGTGCCAGCAGCTCCCCGGACAGGGCAGACTATGGCTACACCTTC.

The chain combines TRBV6-5 with TRBJ1-5, with 9 bases fitting TRBD1. This CDR3 comprises 14 residues. Germline-derived CDR1 and CDR2 are MNHEY and SVGAGI. V was pared by 10 bases and J by 2 bases, with 6 bases of the junction left unmatched. CDR3 sequence reads: CATSGTGRNQPQHF. The CDR3 DNA reads TGTGCCACCTCGGGGACAGGGCGCAATCAGCCCCAGCATTTT.

The V call is TRBV9, the J call TRBJ2-1, with D perhaps TRBD2 (6 bases). Germline V lookup: CDR1 SGDLS, CDR2 YYNGEE. The CDR3 sequence is 14 residues long. V lost 4 bases, J lost 2 bases, and 10 bases lay in between. CDR3 region: CASSRDSTYNEQFF. In DNA, the CDR3 is TGTGCCAGCAGCCGGGACTCCACCTACAATGAGCAGTTCTTC. The variable domain in full, with the rest retrieved from reference TRBV9 and TRBJ2-1, is DSGVTQTPKHLITATGQRVTLRCSPRSGDLSVYWYQQSLDQGLQFLIQYYNGEERAKGNILERFSAQQFPDLHSELNLSSLELGDSALYFCASSRDSTYNEQFFGPGTRLTVL.

The chain employs TRBV5-4 and TRBJ1-2; possibly TRBD1 for D (5 bases). V lost 3 bases to trimming and J lost 4 bases, with 13 bases between them. The germline gives CDR1 SGHNT, CDR2 YYREEE (reference sequence). The CDR3 length is 14 residues. The CDR3, as DNA: TGTGCCAGCAGCTCCGAAGGGGCCAGCTATGGCTACACCTTC. This encodes CASSSEGASYGYTF.

The chain employs TRBV12-5 and TRBJ2-7; tentatively, D is TRBD2 (5 bases). Germline loops: CDR1 LGHNT, CDR2 FRNRAP. V dropped 0 bases and J dropped 6 bases, with 9 bases sitting between them. The CDR3 consists of 13 residues. CDR3 nucleotide sequence: TGTGCTAGTGGTTTGGTACAAGGAGGCGAGCAGTACGTC. Its protein product is CASGLVQGGEQYV.

As for this clone: This sample includes further DNA sequences coding for the same CDR3. The CDR3 region has the DNA TGTGCCAGCAGGACAGGGGGTGGGACTGAAGCTTTCTTT. This translates into CASRTGGGTEAFF. V gene TRBV2 combines with J gene TRBJ1-1; TRBD1 matches at 9 bases. V lost 6 bases and J lost 5; bases outside the gene matches: 4. The CDR3 is 13 residues long. Germline V lookup: CDR1 SNHLY, CDR2 FYNNEI.

The chain has TRBV19 and TRBJ1-5; TRBD1 matches at 9 bases. The CDR3 totals 14 residues. Germline CDR1 is LNHDA and CDR2 is SQIVND (reference sequence). V was pared by 8 bases and J by 2 bases, with 4 bases of the junction left unmatched. The CDR3 region has the DNA TGTGCCAGTTCACAGGGGGCGGGCAATCAGCCCCAGCATTTT. Its protein is CASSQGAGNQPQHF.

The chain couples TRBV19 to TRBJ1-1; TRBD1 is a possible D gene (6 bases). Germline V gene data show CDR1 as LNHDA and CDR2 as SQIVND (reference sequence). V was clipped by 7 bases and J by 3 bases, with 12 bases between them. CDR3 length equals 13 residues. Here the CDR3 reads CASTTGWDTEAFF. DNA for the CDR3: TGTGCCAGTACTACAGGGTGGGACACTGAAGCTTTCTTT.

The chain couples TRBV21-1 to TRBJ2-3; the DNA was not used to check the table's D call, TRBD2. TRBV21-1 is classified as a pseudogene. This CDR3 is 13 amino acids long. In DNA form, the CDR3 reads TGTGCCAGCAGCAGCCTTAGTGCGGATACGCAGTATTTT. This codes for CASSSLSADTQYF.

The chain carries TRBV21-1 and TRBJ1-5. TRBV21-1 is described as a pseudogene. CDR3 length: 18 residues. For the CDR3, the DNA is TGTGCCAGCAGCACCGACCTGACAGACCGGAGGGGCAATCAGCCCCAGCATTTT. It encodes CASSTDLTDRRGNQPQHF.

With respect to this clone: Within the sample, other DNA sequences also encode this same CDR3. The chain recombines TRBV25-1 with TRBJ2-7; 8 bases are a match to TRBD2. J was trimmed by 0 bases and V by 6 bases; bases with no gene match: 1. CDR1 is MGHDK, CDR2 SYGVNS, per germline. This CDR3 is 13 amino acids long. Here the CDR3 reads CASSAGGSYEQYF. The CDR3 DNA reads as TGTGCCAGCAGCGCGGGGGGCTCCTACGAGCAGTACTTC.

A word on this clone: At the DNA level, this CDR3 is encoded by other sequences in the same sample as well. The V call is TRBV6-5, the J call TRBJ2-2; D is unclear. The germline V gene encodes CDR1 MNHEY and CDR2 SVGAGI. Deletions cut 0 bases from V and 0 bases from J, with 8 bases between. The CDR3 has 16 amino acids. In DNA, the CDR3 is TGTGCCAGCAGTTACTCGAAACTAACGAACACCGGGGAGCTGTTTTTT. It codes for CASSYSKLTNTGELFF.

V is TRBV4-1 and J is TRBJ2-2, with TRBD1 as a possible D gene (5 bases). CDR3 size: 19 residues. The V gene lost 3 bases and the J gene lost 0 bases, with 20 bases spanning the gap. Germline V CDR1 and CDR2: MGHRA, YSYEKL. CDR3 sequence: CASSQTFLKTAANTGELFF. CDR3 bases: TGCGCCAGCAGCCAGACCTTTCTTAAGACAGCCGCGAACACCGGGGAGCTGTTTTTT.

The rearrangement links TRBV5-1 to TRBJ2-5, with 11 positions matching TRBD1. Germline CDR1 SGHRS, CDR2 YFSETQ. This CDR3 has 14 residues. After removal of 4 bases from V and 5 bases from J, the junction contained 4 bases not matched to a gene. The CDR3 nucleotides are TGCGCCAGCAGCCCGGGACAGGGGGGGGAGACCCAGTACTTC. The encoded protein is CASSPGQGGETQYF.

V gene TRBV5-6 combines with J gene TRBJ2-1; no clear D. The germline gives CDR1 SGHDT, CDR2 YYEEEE. This CDR3 comprises 14 residues. V was clipped by 4 bases and J by 6 bases, with 14 bases between them. The CDR3 loop is CASSISARSNEQFF. CDR3 DNA sequence: TGTGCCAGCAGCATATCGGCACGGAGCAATGAGCAGTTCTTC.

This sequence joins TRBV21-1 and TRBJ1-2; the table's D call, TRBD1, was not checked against the DNA. TRBV21-1 has pseudogene status. This CDR3 is 19 amino acids long. DNA for the CDR3: TGTGCCAGCACGTCGAAAGCCGGGACAGGGAACCAAGCTAACTATGGCTACACCTTC. Amino acids: CASTSKAGTGNQANYGYTF.

The chain joins TRBV7-8 to TRBJ2-7; 15 bases fit TRBD2. Per the germline V gene, CDR1 is SGHVS and CDR2 is FQNEAQ. Unmatched junction bases numbered 2, after V lost 0 bases and J lost 2 bases. The CDR3 is 17 amino acids. The CDR3 DNA reads TGTGCCAGCAGCTTAGCCGGACTAGCGGGAGGGCCCTACGAGCAGTACTTC. Translating it yields CASSLAGLAGGPYEQYF.